The present entry profiles one TCR beta chain with its context. Participants' reported clinical history set cohort assignment. These data originate in a study of blood T cell repertoires in COVID-19. About the study: Acute and convalescent COVID-19 specimens originated in the United States, Italy and Spain. In each case, the material was cDNA or gDNA derived from T cells, B-cell-depleted T cells, or PBMCs.

Germline V lookup: CDR1 MNHEY, CDR2 SMNVEV (reference sequence). The CDR3 covers 14 residues. With 6 bases clipped from V and 7 bases from J, the junction kept 7 bases outside the gene matches. The authors' processing: Reference gene primer amplification yielded estimated nucleated cell counts. Libraries were prepared by immunoSEQ multiplex PCR; TCRdb keeps only in-frame clonotypes and omits some of them. The DNA was the basis for D and trimming; V, J and clone size are from that table. The sample comprises some 320,000 clones, around 87% of which are singletons, and under 5.5% rests with the top ten.

Sequenced sample: PBMCs or T cells enriched from blood (not recorded which). The sequence derives from a woman aged 25-40 years who had recovered from COVID-19. The chain carries TRBV27 and TRBJ2-5, with 11 positions matching TRBD1. Written as DNA, the CDR3 is TGTGCCAGCAGACGGACAGGGGGCGCGGGGACCCAGTACTTC. This sequence encodes CASRRTGGAGTQYF.